Presented here are 11 T cell receptor beta chains from one specimen sequenced in a study of blood T cell repertoires in COVID-19. Produced via immunoSEQ multiplex PCR; TCRdb's table is partial and in-frame only. This table has roughly 160,000 clones, roughly 89% appearing once. Source material: peripheral blood. These receptors were obtained from a woman in her 70s with COVID-19, enrolled during active disease.

The chain is built from TRBV19 and TRBJ2-1; TRBD1 agrees at 7 bases. Germline trimming cut 6 bases from V and 9 bases from J; bases unmatched to any gene: 14. This CDR3 spans 15 amino acids. Germline V CDR1 and CDR2: LNHDA, SQIVND (reference sequence). The CDR3 loop reads CASRSLTGQAAEQFF. As DNA, the CDR3 is TGTGCCAGTAGATCCCTCACAGGACAGGCGGCTGAGCAGTTCTTC.

The chain recombines TRBV18 with TRBJ1-5; the D is unclear. Germline assignment: CDR1 KGHSH and CDR2 LQKENI. V was shortened by 3 bases and J by 0 bases, with 9 bases between the two germline ends. The CDR3 contains 15 residues. The CDR3 reads CASSPKRDSNQPQHF. For the CDR3, the DNA is TGTGCCAGCTCACCGAAGCGAGATAGCAATCAGCCCCAGCATTTT.

This clone appeared once. The CDR3 sequence is CASSPHRGNSNQPQHF. The CDR3 DNA sequence: TGTGCCAGCAGTCCCCACAGGGGGAATAGCAATCAGCCCCAGCATTTT. This rearrangement joins TRBV28 to TRBJ1-5, with 8 bases that match TRBD1. V shed 5 bases, J shed 0 bases, and the junction held 6 bases outside the gene matches. The CDR3 is 16 residues long. Germline lookup yields CDR1 MDHEN and CDR2 SYDVKM.

V gene TRBV27 combines with J gene TRBJ1-6; D remains unclear. The germline V gene encodes CDR1 MNHEY and CDR2 SMNVEV (reference sequence). This CDR3 is 12 amino acids long. Trimming pared 10 bases from V and 3 bases from J, leaving 7 bases between. CDR3 loop: CATKNYNSPLHF. In DNA, the CDR3 is TGTGCCACCAAAAACTATAATTCACCCCTCCACTTT.

The CDR3 nucleotides read TGTGCCAGCAGCTCCTACCCAGGGATGAACACTGAAGCTTTCTTT. Translating gives CASSSYPGMNTEAFF. V is TRBV11-2 and J is TRBJ1-1, with D possibly TRBD1 on 5 matching bases. There are 15 residues in the CDR3. V was trimmed by 4 bases and J by 0 bases, leaving 12 bases between them. CDR1 SGHAT and CDR2 FQNNGV come from the germline V gene.

The chain links TRBV21-1 to TRBJ2-3; the table names TRBD1, a call not compared with the DNA. TRBV21-1 is a pseudogene. The CDR3 covers 15 residues. CDR3 sequence: CASRGRVERGDTQYF. For the CDR3, the DNA is TGTGCCAGCAGAGGCAGGGTTGAAAGGGGAGATACGCAGTATTTT.

A few counts support this clone. The V gene is TRBV9, the J gene TRBJ2-3; tentative D call: TRBD1 (5 bases). The CDR3 sequence is 16 residues long. Germline V lookup: CDR1 SGDLS, CDR2 YYNGEE. V was pared by 4 bases and J by 6 bases, with 21 bases between. CDR3 in DNA: TGTGCCAGCAGCCTCCGACAGAACCTCTTTGCGGATACGCAGTATTTT. Translating gives CASSLRQNLFADTQYF.

A single count supports this clone. The chain uses TRBV5-1 and TRBJ1-5; D is unclear. This CDR3 spans 15 amino acids. Germline loops: CDR1 SGHRS, CDR2 YFSETQ. V was trimmed by 2 bases and J by 3 bases, leaving 12 bases between them. CDR3 residues: CASSLEVGNNQPQHF. As DNA, the CDR3 is TGCGCCAGCAGCTTAGAAGTCGGGAACAATCAGCCCCAGCATTTT. The entire variable domain, with the rest obtained from reference TRBV5-1 and TRBJ1-5, is as follows: KAGVTQTPRYLIKTRGQQVTLSCSPISGHRSVSWYQQTPGQGLQFLFEYFSETQRNKGNFPGRFSGRQFSNSRSEMNVSTLELGDSALYLCASSLEVGNNQPQHFGDGTRLSIL.

The table lists this clone with a count of one. This chain connects TRBV10-3 to TRBJ1-1; 9 bases align to TRBD1. The germline V gene encodes CDR1 ENHRY and CDR2 SYGVKD. This CDR3 is 15 amino acids long. Unmatched junction bases numbered 6, after V lost 6 bases and J lost 1 base. DNA of the CDR3: TGTGCCATCAGGGGACAGGGTTTTCGGAACACTGAAGCTTTCTTT. This sequence encodes CAIRGQGFRNTEAFF.

This rearrangement joins TRBV30 to TRBJ2-7; 7 bases agree with TRBD1. The CDR3 has 15 residues. V gave up 1 base and J gave up 0 bases; unmatched junction bases: 6. Germline V CDR1 and CDR2: GTSNPN, SVGIG (reference sequence). DNA for the CDR3: TGTGCCTGGAGTGCAAGGACAGGAGGCTCCTACGAGCAGTACTTC. It is translated as CAWSARTGGSYEQYF.

This sequence joins TRBV18 and TRBJ1-1, with no clear D. Trimming left V 6 bases short and J 0 bases short, with 14 bases between. This CDR3 has 15 amino acids. Germline V CDR1 and CDR2: KGHSH, LQKENI. For the CDR3, the DNA is TGTGCCAGCTCCCCCTCACGGGATATGAACACTGAAGCTTTCTTT. Its translation: CASSPSRDMNTEAFF.